The text below deals with one TCR beta chain. This entry belongs to a study of preoperative IRX-2 immunotherapy in early breast cancer. With 9 bases removed from V and 7 bases from J, the gap between germline ends came to 18 bases. This CDR3 contains 13 residues. Germline CDR1 is ENHRY and CDR2 is SYGVKD. Treatment meaning: preoperative locoregional IRX-2 cytokine immunotherapy. Samples came from a phase Ib trial of preoperative locoregional IRX-2 cytokine immunotherapy. Using immunoSEQ multiplex PCR, the repertoire was profiled, and TCRdb retains in-frame clones only, with some absent. This table holds roughly 14,000 clones, roughly 91% found once.

The V call is TRBV10-3, the J call TRBJ1-1; possibly TRBD1 for D (5 bases). Sample collection was performed from a patient treated with IRX-2 immunotherapy. This sequence originates from a human donor with breast cancer. Here the CDR3 DNA reads TGTGCCATAACTGGAGGATGGGGACTTGAAGCTTTCTTT. Protein product: CAITGGWGLEAFF.